These 31 T cell receptor beta chains were sequenced from one sample in a study of cytomegalovirus exposure and HLA in healthy donors. This PCR relied on a set of 60 Vbeta primers and 13 Jbeta primers. TCRdb keeps only in-frame clones here, not all; method: immunoSEQ multiplex PCR. The sample yields some 120,000 clones, around four fifths seen once. The specimen sequenced was PBMCs. The receptors were sampled from a woman in her thirties or forties in good health and CMV-seronegative.

J is TRBJ1-5 and V is TRBV7-9, with D possibly TRBD1 on 5 matching bases. CDR3 size: 18 residues. V gave up 1 base and J gave up 0 bases, with 16 bases separating them. Germline V gene data show CDR1 as SEHNR and CDR2 as FQNEAQ (reference sequence). The CDR3 DNA reads TGTGCCAGCAGCTTAGACCTCCAGGGCGCTTATAGCAATCAGCCCCAGCATTTT. Translating it yields CASSLDLQGAYSNQPQHF.

Concerning this clone: One junction end does not reproduce the germline sequence, and a read error may be involved. The chain employs TRBV7-9 and TRBJ2-7, with 8 bases lining up with TRBD1. The CDR3 sequence is 13 residues long. Germline V gives CDR1 SEHNR, CDR2 FQNEAQ (reference sequence). CDR3 amino acids: CSSSSGQAYEQYF. CDR3 nucleotide sequence: TGTTCCAGCAGCTCGGGACAGGCCTACGAGCAGTACTTC.

The genes are TRBV28 and TRBJ1-2; 8 nucleotides align to TRBD1. Germline V lookup: CDR1 MDHEN, CDR2 SYDVKM. The CDR3 consists of 16 residues. The trim removed 4 bases at V and 7 bases at J, leaving 14 bases unmatched. The DNA for the CDR3 is TGTGCCAGCAGTTCGGGACAGGCCCCAGTAGGACTTGGCTACACCTTC. Its translation is CASSSGQAPVGLGYTF.

CDR3 DNA: TGTGCCAGCAGCTCACAGGACGGAACAAATAATTCACCCCTCCACTTT. Its translation is CASSSQDGTNNSPLHF. The gene calls are TRBV5-6 and TRBJ1-6; D perhaps matches TRBD1 (5 bases). Germline values: CDR1 SGHDT, CDR2 YYEEEE. This CDR3 region has 16 residues. The ends were cut back, 3 bases at V and 5 bases at J, with 15 bases in the middle.

The chain carries TRBV4-2 and TRBJ1-2, with D perhaps matching TRBD1 (6 bases). Germline assignment: CDR1 LGHNA and CDR2 YNFKEQ. V lost 1 base and J 5 bases, leaving 11 bases between the germline ends. CDR3 size: 14 residues. The CDR3 nucleotides read TGTGCCAGCAGCCAAGCAGGGGTGGGATATGGCTACACCTTC. Its translation is CASSQAGVGYGYTF.

This clone was seen once. V usage is TRBV10-1 and J usage is TRBJ1-6; D is perhaps TRBD1 (5 bases). Germline CDR1 and CDR2: WNHNN and SYGVQD (reference sequence). The CDR3 extends over 18 amino acids. Trimming took 3 bases from V and 0 from J, leaving 15 bases between them. This CDR3 is CASSDVRGGCSYNSPLHF. Here the CDR3 DNA reads TGCGCCAGCAGTGATGTCCGGGGGGGTTGCTCCTATAATTCACCCCTCCACTTT.

CDR3 in DNA: TGTGCCAGCAGCCAACAGGGGACCACTAACTATGGCTACACCTTC. Protein sequence: CASSQQGTTNYGYTF. The chain carries TRBV7-2 and TRBJ1-2; 7 bases are a match to TRBD1. Looked up from germline, CDR1 is SGHTA and CDR2 is FQGNSA. Trimming took 5 bases from V and 0 from J; bases not matched to a gene: 6. The CDR3 spans 15 residues.

The CDR3 DNA sequence: TGTGCCAGCAGCTTATCCGGGTATGAAAAACTGTTTTTT. This gives the protein CASSLSGYEKLFF. The rearrangement uses TRBV7-2 and TRBJ1-4; the D is unclear. Trimming removed 2 bases from V and 6 bases from J, with 7 bases in between. The CDR3 sequence is 13 residues long. Germline-derived CDR1 and CDR2 are SGHTA and FQGNSA.

The table lists this clone with a count of one. V gene TRBV30 combines with J gene TRBJ2-7; no definite D call. The CDR3 covers 14 residues. V was shortened by 0 bases and J by 2 bases, with 11 bases between the two germline ends. Per germline, CDR1 GTSNPN and CDR2 SVGIG (reference sequence). The CDR3 nucleotides are TGTGCCTGGAGTGTCGACTCGAAGGCCTACGAGCAGTACTTC. This translates into CAWSVDSKAYEQYF.

The V gene is TRBV7-2, the J gene TRBJ2-3, with D possibly matching TRBD1 (5 bases). Germline lookup yields CDR1 SGHTA and CDR2 FQGNSA. This CDR3 comprises 16 residues. V was trimmed by 5 bases and J by 0 bases, leaving 15 bases between them. CDR3 loop: CASSTDLRGSTDTQYF. CDR3 coding DNA: TGTGCCAGCAGCACAGACCTTAGGGGTAGCACAGATACGCAGTATTTT.

The chain couples TRBV7-8 to TRBJ1-5, with D unresolved. The CDR3 has 17 residues. Trimming took 3 bases from V and 0 from J, leaving 15 bases between them. Germline V CDR1 and CDR2: SGHVS, FQNEAQ. In DNA form, the CDR3 reads TGTGCCAGCAGCTTGGGCCCTAGCCCCAATAGCAATCAGCCCCAGCATTTT. Amino acids: CASSLGPSPNSNQPQHF.

The chain uses TRBV6-5 and TRBJ1-4; D is possibly TRBD1 (5 bases). This CDR3 is built from 14 residues. CDR1 is MNHEY and CDR2 is SVGAGI in the germline V gene. V lost 4 bases to trimming and J lost 5 bases, with 11 bases between them. This CDR3 reads CASSLAGRNEKLFF. CDR3 DNA sequence: TGTGCCAGCAGTTTGGCAGGGCGCAATGAAAAACTGTTTTTT.

J is TRBJ1-1 and V is TRBV9; D is uncertain. The CDR3 is made up of 13 amino acids. V lost 0 bases, J lost 2 bases, and 5 bases lay in between. Germline V gives CDR1 SGDLS, CDR2 YYNGEE. DNA of the CDR3: TGTGCCAGCAGCGTAGATGGCAACACTGAAGCTTTCTTT. Its protein is CASSVDGNTEAFF.

This chain links TRBV6-6 with TRBJ1-4, with D tentatively TRBD1 (6 bases). Trimming removed 4 bases from V and 2 bases from J, with 11 bases in between. The CDR3 covers 15 residues. Germline assignment: CDR1 MNHNY and CDR2 SVGAGI (reference sequence). CDR3 sequence reads: CASSFQGRTNEKLFF. As DNA, the CDR3 is TGTGCCAGCAGTTTCCAGGGGCGTACTAATGAAAAACTGTTTTTT.

A few counts support this clone. The chain joins TRBV5-5 to TRBJ2-6; D not resolved. The CDR3 length is 17 residues. The V gene lost 0 bases and the J gene lost 4 bases, with 14 bases spanning the gap. Per germline, CDR1 SGHKS and CDR2 YYEKEE (reference sequence). CDR3 loop: CASSLGAGLGGANVLTF. For the CDR3, the DNA is TGTGCCAGCAGCTTGGGGGCTGGTCTCGGCGGGGCCAACGTCCTGACTTTC.

The V call is TRBV9, the J call TRBJ2-2; 8 nucleotides agree with TRBD1. This CDR3 is 16 amino acids long. Trimming cost V 3 bases and J 1 base; bases outside gene matches: 5. CDR1 is SGDLS, CDR2 YYNGEE, per germline. The CDR3 DNA reads TGTGCCAGCAGCGGACCGGGACAGGTGAACACCGGGGAGCTGTTTTTT. Its translation is CASSGPGQVNTGELFF.

The table lists this clone with a few counts. This chain joins TRBV6-6 and TRBJ1-4; the D gene is possibly TRBD1 (6 bases). Between the trimmed V and J ends, which lost 6 bases and 5 bases, there was a span of 13 bases. CDR1 is MNHNY and CDR2 is SVGAGI in the germline V gene (reference sequence). The CDR3 runs to 14 residues. This CDR3 reads CASSLQGLNEKLFF. CDR3 DNA: TGTGCCAGCAGCTTACAGGGTCTCAATGAAAAACTGTTTTTT.

This clone was recorded a few times. The genes are TRBV5-1 and TRBJ2-7; 9 bases line up with TRBD1. Trimming took 3 bases from V and 7 from J; bases not matched to a gene: 11. Germline assignment: CDR1 SGHRS and CDR2 YFSETQ. CDR3 length: 15 amino acids. The DNA of the CDR3 is TGCGCCAGCAGCTGGGGACAGGGCGTAGATGGGGAGCAGTACTTC. This encodes CASSWGQGVDGEQYF.

The chain combines TRBV27 with TRBJ2-1; the D gene is possibly TRBD2 (5 bases). The CDR3 has 15 residues. The V gene's germline CDR1 is MNHEY and CDR2 SMNVEV (reference sequence). V was trimmed by 7 bases and J by 5 bases, leaving 18 bases between them. The CDR3 nucleotides read TGTGCCAGCACCCCCCTAGGAGGAGGAAACAATGAGCAGTTCTTC. This codes for CASTPLGGGNNEQFF.

This clone was counted a few times. The chain carries TRBV28 and TRBJ1-5; D unclear. The CDR3 loop spans 15 amino acids. CDR1 and CDR2 from the germline V gene are MDHEN and SYDVKM. The V end lost 7 bases, the J end lost 0 bases, and 13 bases lay between the germline ends. As DNA, the CDR3 is TGTGCCAGCACCTCCCCCACCTATAGCAATCAGCCCCAGCATTTT. It is translated as CASTSPTYSNQPQHF.

On this clone: In the same sample, other DNA sequences code for this CDR3. The V call is TRBV10-3, the J call TRBJ2-3, with D possibly matching TRBD1 (5 bases). Germline V gene sequence: CDR1 ENHRY, CDR2 SYGVKD. V was clipped by 6 bases and J by 4 bases, with 14 bases between them. The CDR3 totals 14 residues. Written as DNA, the CDR3 is TGTGCCATCAGCCCGACAGTGTCGCCAGATACGCAGTATTTT. This gives the protein CAISPTVSPDTQYF.

The chain links TRBV2 to TRBJ2-1; the match to TRBD1 covers 9 bases. The J segment lost 5 bases and the V segment lost 3 bases, leaving 8 bases of the junction unmatched. CDR1 and CDR2 (germline): SNHLY, FYNNEI. The CDR3 sequence is 16 residues long. CDR3 amino acids: CASSDLKGQGHNEQFF. The CDR3 nucleotides read TGTGCCAGCAGTGACCTAAAGGGACAGGGACACAATGAGCAGTTCTTC.

The chain joins TRBV7-8 to TRBJ2-3; 7 positions agree with TRBD1. Germline CDR1 SGHVS, CDR2 FQNEAQ. Trimming cost V 0 bases and J 3 bases; bases outside gene matches: 3. This CDR3 spans 15 amino acids. The CDR3 DNA reads TGTGCCAGCAGCTTAGCGACCAGGGGGACAGATACGCAGTATTTT. Translated: CASSLATRGTDTQYF.

This chain links TRBV5-1 with TRBJ1-3; the D is unclear. The V gene's germline CDR1 is SGHRS and CDR2 YFSETQ. The CDR3 is made up of 15 amino acids. V lost 4 bases to trimming and J lost 2 bases, with 13 bases between them. For the CDR3, the DNA is TGCGCCAGCAGCCCCCGGTTGAGGACTGGAAACACCATATATTTT. Its protein product is CASSPRLRTGNTIYF.

V usage is TRBV18 and J usage is TRBJ2-7, with D tentatively TRBD1 (6 bases). In germline, CDR1 is KGHSH, CDR2 LQKENI. V lost 7 bases and J lost 2, with 12 bases in between. This CDR3 comprises 13 residues. The CDR3 coding sequence is TGTGCCAGCTTCTCGGACAGTACCTACGAGCAGTACTTC. As protein: CASFSDSTYEQYF.

DNA for the CDR3: TGTGCCAGCTGCCCCCTTCCTGACAGGGGAAATATAGCCAAAAACATTCAGTACTTC. This translates into CASCPLPDRGNIAKNIQYF. This sequence joins TRBV21-1 and TRBJ2-4; the tabulated D call, TRBD1, remains unverified against the DNA. TRBV21-1 corresponds to a pseudogene. This CDR3 is 19 amino acids long.

A word on this clone: The sample has other DNA sequences that encode this CDR3 too. The chain recombines TRBV9 with TRBJ2-2, with D possibly being TRBD2 (6 bases). The CDR3 consists of 14 residues. Germline V lookup: CDR1 SGDLS, CDR2 YYNGEE. V lost 0 bases and J 5 bases, leaving 8 bases between the germline ends. As DNA, the CDR3 is TGTGCCAGCAGCGTAGTAGGAGGGACCGGGGAGCTGTTTTTT. Its translation: CASSVVGGTGELFF. The complete variable domain, with remaining parts taken from reference TRBV9 and TRBJ2-2, reads DSGVTQTPKHLITATGQRVTLRCSPRSGDLSVYWYQQSLDQGLQFLIQYYNGEERAKGNILERFSAQQFPDLHSELNLSSLELGDSALYFCASSVVGGTGELFFGEGSRLTVL.

V usage is TRBV9 and J usage is TRBJ1-4, with D possibly TRBD1 on 5 matching bases. V was shortened by 1 base and J by 2 bases, with 9 bases between the two germline ends. Germline-derived CDR1 and CDR2 are SGDLS and YYNGEE. The CDR3 is 15 amino acids. The CDR3 loop is CASSVQGMTNEKLFF. As DNA, the CDR3 is TGTGCCAGCAGCGTACAGGGTATGACTAATGAAAAACTGTTTTTT.

The genes are TRBV19 and TRBJ1-2; 9 bases align to TRBD1. In germline, CDR1 is LNHDA, CDR2 SQIVND (reference sequence). J lost 7 bases, V lost 8 bases, and 11 bases had no gene match. This CDR3 spans 14 amino acids. CDR3 sequence (DNA): TGTGCCAGTCGTCCCAGGGACAGGGTAGGTGGCTACACCTTC. It encodes CASRPRDRVGGYTF.

The chain employs TRBV11-2 and TRBJ2-1; 10 bases are shared with TRBD2. The CDR3 consists of 16 residues. Losses at the gene ends were 5 bases for V and 5 bases for J; bases not matched to a gene: 9. CDR1 is SGHAT and CDR2 is FQNNGV in the germline V gene. DNA for the CDR3: TGTGCCAGCAGCCCCCTTGGACTAGCGGAAAACAATGAGCAGTTCTTC. As protein: CASSPLGLAENNEQFF.

This clone appeared a few times. V gene TRBV19 combines with J gene TRBJ1-1; D gene ambiguous. CDR3 size: 14 residues. Germline lookup yields CDR1 LNHDA and CDR2 SQIVND (reference sequence). V lost 7 bases to trimming and J lost 5 bases, with 17 bases between them. The CDR3 is CASTQSLRGTEAFF. The CDR3 DNA is TGTGCCAGTACCCAGTCTCTCCGAGGGACTGAAGCTTTCTTT.